Following are 26 T cell receptor beta chains from one sample sequenced in a study of T cell responses to AZD1222 COVID-19 vaccine. Measured with immunoSEQ multiplex PCR; TCRdb has only the in-frame clones, and not every one. The table has over 100,000 clones, 94% seen once. The sample here was peripheral blood, taken on day 0 of AZD1222 vaccination. These receptors all come from an adult in good health.

The chain uses TRBV6-6 and TRBJ2-1; D gene ambiguous. V was trimmed by 7 bases and J by 7 bases, leaving 5 bases between them. CDR3 length: 10 residues. CDR1 is MNHNY and CDR2 is SVGAGI in the germline V gene (reference sequence). The CDR3 sequence: CASTENEQFF. The CDR3 coding sequence is TGTGCCAGCACAGAGAATGAGCAGTTCTTC.

The chain recombines TRBV2 with TRBJ1-2, with D possibly matching TRBD1 (6 bases). This CDR3 region has 14 residues. CDR1 and CDR2 (germline): SNHLY, FYNNEI. Trimming shortened V by 5 bases and J by 6 bases, and 16 bases separated the two germline ends. CDR3 region: CASSLDRPDDGYTF. DNA for the CDR3: TGTGCCAGCAGTCTCGACAGGCCAGATGATGGCTACACCTTC.

The chain recombines TRBV6-5 with TRBJ2-1, with 13 bases aligning to TRBD2. The CDR3 has 15 residues. After removal of 6 bases from V and 8 bases from J, the junction contained 7 bases not matched to a gene. The germline gives CDR1 MNHEY, CDR2 SVGAGI. CDR3 sequence reads: CASRTGLAGEHEQFF. The CDR3 bases are TGTGCCAGCAGGACCGGACTAGCGGGAGAGCATGAGCAGTTCTTC.

The chain joins TRBV4-1 to TRBJ2-7; D perhaps matches TRBD2 (5 bases). CDR1 is MGHRA and CDR2 is YSYEKL in the germline V gene. Trimming left V 1 base short and J 3 bases short, with 13 bases between. The CDR3 consists of 15 residues. This CDR3 is CASSQGTHGDYEQYF. In DNA form, the CDR3 reads TGCGCCAGCAGCCAAGGAACCCACGGGGACTACGAGCAGTACTTC.

CDR3 nucleotides: TGTGCCAGCAGTGAAGACAGGGGGGTAAAGTCCCAGTACTTC. Protein sequence: CASSEDRGVKSQYF. V and J are TRBV6-1 and TRBJ2-5, with TRBD1 identical over 8 bases. This CDR3 comprises 14 residues. Germline V gene lookup returns CDR1 MNHNS and CDR2 SASEGT. Germline trimming cut 1 base from V and 9 bases from J; bases unmatched to any gene: 7.

V is TRBV19 and J is TRBJ2-3; no reliable D call. V lost 3 bases and J lost 0, with 7 bases in between. Germline V CDR1 and CDR2: LNHDA, SQIVND (reference sequence). The CDR3 length is 14 residues. The DNA for the CDR3 is TGTGCCAGTAGTATCGGGCTGAGCACAGATACGCAGTATTTT. Translated: CASSIGLSTDTQYF.

The chain carries TRBV12-3 or TRBV12-4 and TRBJ2-4, with D hard to call. CDR3 length: 13 amino acids. With 6 bases removed from V and 7 bases from J, the gap between germline ends came to 13 bases. Here the CDR3 reads CASRLRQSNIQYF. For the CDR3, the DNA is TGTGCCAGCAGATTACGTCAATCGAACATTCAGTACTTC.

CDR3: CASGWGTLAGGKETQYF. In DNA, the CDR3 is TGTGCTAGTGGTTGGGGCACCCTGGCGGGAGGAAAAGAGACCCAGTACTTC. The chain uses TRBV12-5 and TRBJ2-5; 8 bases agree with TRBD2. Unmatched junction bases numbered 13, after V lost 4 bases and J lost 3 bases. The germline V gene encodes CDR1 LGHNT and CDR2 FRNRAP. This CDR3 is built from 17 residues.

As DNA, the CDR3 is TGTGCCAGCAGCCAAGAAGGGAGCTCGAACACCGGGGAGCTGTTTTTT. Protein product: CASSQEGSSNTGELFF. V and J are TRBV3-1 (or the pseudogene TRBV3-2) and TRBJ2-2; TRBD2 is a possible D gene (5 bases). Germline V gene sequence: CDR1 LGHDT, CDR2 YNNKEL (reference sequence). With 0 bases removed from V and 0 bases from J, the gap between germline ends came to 8 bases. The CDR3 is 16 amino acids.

V is TRBV7-2 and J is TRBJ2-5, with D hard to call. From germline, CDR1 is SGHTA and CDR2 FQGNSA. V was trimmed by 7 bases and J by 5 bases, leaving 11 bases between them. The length of the CDR3 is 12 residues. The CDR3 bases are TGTGCCAGCAAGGACCCCGTGGAGACCCAGTACTTC. Its protein is CASKDPVETQYF.

The chain carries TRBV19 and TRBJ1-1, with unresolved D. CDR1 is LNHDA and CDR2 is SQIVND in the germline V gene (reference sequence). This CDR3 comprises 12 residues. The V end was cut by 6 bases, the J end by 5 bases, with 10 bases between. CDR3 sequence: CASRTPWTEAFF. CDR3 coding DNA: TGTGCCAGTAGAACCCCGTGGACTGAAGCTTTCTTT.

This CDR3 reads CASSFGDTEAFF. CDR3 bases: TGTGCCAGCAGTTTCGGGGACACTGAAGCTTTCTTT. This chain connects TRBV3-1 (or the pseudogene TRBV3-2) to TRBJ1-1; D gene ambiguous. The germline V and J ends were trimmed by 6 bases and 3 bases, with 8 bases remaining between them. The V gene's germline CDR1 is LGHDT and CDR2 YNNKEL (reference sequence). The CDR3 totals 12 residues.

The chain has TRBV18 and TRBJ1-1; 10 nucleotides line up with TRBD1. Germline-derived CDR1 and CDR2 are KGHSH and LQKENI. The junction had 3 bases not matched to a gene; V was cut back by 5 bases and J by 3 bases. This CDR3 contains 14 residues. CDR3 residues: CASSADRGDTEAFF. The CDR3, as DNA: TGTGCCAGCTCAGCGGACAGGGGGGACACTGAAGCTTTCTTT.

The chain joins TRBV3-1 (or the pseudogene TRBV3-2) to TRBJ1-2; tentative D call: TRBD1 (6 bases). CDR3 size: 15 residues. Between the trimmed V and J ends, which lost 1 base and 4 bases, there was a span of 13 bases. The V gene's germline CDR1 is LGHDT and CDR2 YNNKEL (reference sequence). The CDR3 here is CASSQVFRGAYGYTF. The CDR3 DNA sequence: TGTGCCAGCAGCCAAGTATTCAGGGGTGCCTATGGCTACACCTTC.

This chain connects TRBV10-3 to TRBJ2-5; TRBD1 matches at 8 bases. Germline V gene lookup returns CDR1 ENHRY and CDR2 SYGVKD. J gave up 3 bases and V 7 bases, and 13 bases lay outside the gene matches. The CDR3 consists of 16 residues. In DNA, the CDR3 is TGTGCCATCAATAACCGGGACAGGCGGACGGAAGAGACCCAGTACTTC. Amino acid sequence: CAINNRDRRTEETQYF.

CDR3 in DNA: TGTGCCAGCAGCTTAAAACTGGGGGAGAACACTGAAGCTTTCTTT. Encoded protein: CASSLKLGENTEAFF. The chain employs TRBV7-9 and TRBJ1-1, with a possible D match to TRBD1 (5 bases). Trimming stripped 2 bases from V and 1 base from J, with 11 bases between. Per germline, CDR1 SEHNR and CDR2 FQNEAQ (reference sequence). The CDR3 runs to 15 residues.

The chain joins TRBV9 to TRBJ1-1; D remains ambiguous. The CDR3 covers 15 residues. Trimming shortened V by 2 bases and J by 2 bases, and 13 bases separated the two germline ends. Germline V lookup: CDR1 SGDLS, CDR2 YYNGEE. DNA of the CDR3: TGTGCCAGCAGCGTGTCACGGGGAGGAAACACTGAAGCTTTCTTT. Protein: CASSVSRGGNTEAFF.

The chain links TRBV19 to TRBJ1-5; weak D call: TRBD1 (5 bases). Trimming shortened V by 10 bases and J by 0 bases, and 16 bases separated the two germline ends. The germline V gene has CDR1 LNHDA and CDR2 SQIVND (reference sequence). The CDR3 covers 15 residues. The CDR3 reads CATGHPGLSNQPQHF. DNA for the CDR3: TGTGCCACCGGGCACCCAGGGCTTAGCAATCAGCCCCAGCATTTT.

This clone came up a few times. The chain recombines TRBV20-1 with TRBJ2-1; no clear D. Germline CDR1 and CDR2: DFQATT and SNEGSKA (reference sequence). CDR3 length equals 11 residues. Between the trimmed V and J ends, which lost 8 bases and 4 bases, there was a span of 9 bases. The CDR3 nucleotides read TGCAGTCAGCTAACATACAATGAGCAGTTCTTC. Amino acids: CSQLTYNEQFF.

In DNA form, the CDR3 reads TGTGCCAGCGGGTCGGGGCCGAGCTCCTACAATGAGCAGTTCTTC. Amino acids: CASGSGPSSYNEQFF. The rearrangement uses TRBV19 and TRBJ2-1; D may be TRBD1 or TRBD2 (5 bases each). Trimming took off 9 bases at V and 0 bases at J, with 15 bases between the two ends. CDR1 and CDR2 (germline): LNHDA, SQIVND (reference sequence). This CDR3 has 15 amino acids.

This rearrangement joins TRBV7-9 to TRBJ2-3, with TRBD2 matching 11 bases. The V and J ends lost 5 bases and 4 bases, in that order; junction bases with no gene match: 5. Germline CDR1 reads SEHNR; CDR2 reads FQNEAQ (reference sequence). This CDR3 contains 15 residues. The CDR3 DNA sequence: TGTGCCAGCAGCCCGACTAGCGGGATCGCAGATACGCAGTATTTT. Its protein product is CASSPTSGIADTQYF.

The CDR3 here is CASSPTPTYNEQFF. The CDR3 DNA reads TGTGCCAGCAGCCCCACCCCCACTTACAATGAGCAGTTCTTC. V usage is TRBV9 and J usage is TRBJ2-1, with D uncertain. The CDR3 extends over 14 amino acids. Trimming cost V 4 bases and J 4 bases, with 12 bases left between them. From germline, CDR1 is SGDLS and CDR2 YYNGEE.

This sequence joins TRBV7-2 and TRBJ2-7; D is tentatively TRBD1 or TRBD2 (5 bases each). The V gene's germline CDR1 is SGHTA and CDR2 FQGNSA. V was trimmed by 1 base and J by 0 bases, leaving 16 bases between them. The CDR3 covers 17 residues. The CDR3 DNA follows: TGTGCCAGCAGCTTAGTCGCCGGGACGGTAAGCTCCTACGAGCAGTACTTC. The encoded protein is CASSLVAGTVSSYEQYF.

This chain links TRBV7-9 with TRBJ1-1, with D unresolved. V was pared by 6 bases and J by 1 base, with 12 bases between. The length of the CDR3 is 14 residues. The germline V gene encodes CDR1 SEHNR and CDR2 FQNEAQ (reference sequence). The CDR3 sequence: CASSYWTENTEAFF. CDR3 nucleotide sequence: TGTGCCAGCAGTTACTGGACGGAGAACACTGAAGCTTTCTTT.

V and J are TRBV3-1 (or the pseudogene TRBV3-2) and TRBJ2-3, with D perhaps matching TRBD2 (5 bases). Between the trimmed V and J ends, which lost 4 bases and 3 bases, there was a span of 17 bases. This CDR3 has 16 residues. The germline CDR1 and CDR2 sequences are LGHDT and YNNKEL (reference sequence). CDR3 amino acids: CASSPDPGFGTDTQYF. The CDR3 DNA reads as TGTGCCAGCAGCCCTGACCCGGGATTTGGGACAGATACGCAGTATTTT.

This clone was seen more than once but under ten times. The rearrangement links TRBV6-6 to TRBJ2-7; 8 bases match TRBD2. CDR3 length: 15 residues. Per the germline V gene, CDR1 is MNHNY and CDR2 is SVGAGI (reference sequence). The V segment lost 0 bases and the J segment 4 bases; nucleotides outside the gene matches: 5. The CDR3 DNA is TGTGCCAGCAGTTACTCGACGGGAGGGCCATACGAGCAGTACTTC. It translates to CASSYSTGGPYEQYF.